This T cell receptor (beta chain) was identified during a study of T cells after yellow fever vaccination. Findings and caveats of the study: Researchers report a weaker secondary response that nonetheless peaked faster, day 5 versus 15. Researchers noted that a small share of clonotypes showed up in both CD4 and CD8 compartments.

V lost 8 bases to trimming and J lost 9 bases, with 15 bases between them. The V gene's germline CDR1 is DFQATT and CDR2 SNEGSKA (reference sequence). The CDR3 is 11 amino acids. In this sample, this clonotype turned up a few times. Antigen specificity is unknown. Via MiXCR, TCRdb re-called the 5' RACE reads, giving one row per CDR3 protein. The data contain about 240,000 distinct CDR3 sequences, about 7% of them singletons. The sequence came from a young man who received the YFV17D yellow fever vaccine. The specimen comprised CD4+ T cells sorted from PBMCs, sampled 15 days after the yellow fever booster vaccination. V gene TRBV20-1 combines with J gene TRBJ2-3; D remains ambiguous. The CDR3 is CSPKDGYTQYF. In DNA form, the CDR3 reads TGCAGTCCCAAGGACGGTTACACGCAGTATTTT.